This passage covers 20 T cell receptor beta chains from one sample sequenced in a study of blood T cell repertoires in COVID-19. Only in-frame clones appear in the TCRdb table, and some are missing; sequencing was by immunoSEQ multiplex PCR. The sample lists hundreds of thousands of clones, roughly 87% occurring once. Source material: PBMCs or T cells enriched from blood (not recorded which). These TCRs come from a woman aged 18-35 years who had recovered from COVID-19.

The CDR3 loop is CASSLGGGNYEQYF. As DNA, the CDR3 is TGTGCCAGTAGTCTGGGCGGGGGCAACTACGAGCAGTACTTC. This chain joins TRBV19 and TRBJ2-7; TRBD2 is a possible D gene (7 bases). V lost 5 bases to trimming and J lost 3 bases, with 14 bases between them. The CDR3 is made up of 14 amino acids. Germline V gene data show CDR1 as LNHDA and CDR2 as SQIVND (reference sequence).

The gene calls are TRBV7-9 and TRBJ1-1; D may be TRBD1 (5 bases). This CDR3 is 15 amino acids long. The ends were cut back, 5 bases at V and 4 bases at J, with 17 bases in the middle. Per the germline V gene, CDR1 is SEHNR and CDR2 is FQNEAQ (reference sequence). CDR3 bases: TGTGCCAGCAGCCGCATGGGGCGGAGGGGCACTGAAGCTTTCTTT. The encoded protein is CASSRMGRRGTEAFF.

This rearrangement joins TRBV6-2 or TRBV6-3 to TRBJ2-7; no firm D call. V was trimmed by 2 bases and J by 1 base, leaving 12 bases between them. Germline V gene lookup returns CDR1 MNHEY and CDR2 SVGEGT. There are 15 residues in the CDR3. This CDR3 reads CASSYVAAHSYEQYF. CDR3 in DNA: TGTGCCAGCAGTTACGTGGCGGCTCATTCCTACGAGCAGTACTTC.

The sample holds a few counts of this clone. The chain joins TRBV7-2 to TRBJ1-2; the match to TRBD1 covers 7 bases. In germline, CDR1 is SGHTA, CDR2 FQGNSA. V shed 5 bases, J shed 0 bases, and the junction held 12 bases outside the gene matches. The CDR3 sequence is 17 residues long. This chain's CDR3 is CASSQSPRDRANYGYTF. The CDR3, as DNA: TGTGCCAGCAGCCAATCCCCCCGGGACAGAGCTAACTATGGCTACACCTTC.

This clone has just one count. The chain joins TRBV15 to TRBJ1-5; D possibly corresponds to TRBD1 (5 bases). This CDR3 has 14 amino acids. From germline, CDR1 is LNHNV and CDR2 YYDKDF (reference sequence). V lost 3 bases, J lost 3 bases, and 9 bases lay in between. CDR3 loop: CATSSGRDNQPQHF. CDR3 nucleotide sequence: TGTGCCACCAGCAGCGGCAGGGACAATCAGCCCCAGCATTTT.

CDR3 sequence (DNA): TGTGCCAGCAGCTTGTCCAGGAATAGCAATCAGCCCCAGCATTTT. Amino acid sequence: CASSLSRNSNQPQHF. The J gene is TRBJ1-5, the V gene TRBV5-8, with D unclear. CDR3 length equals 15 residues. The germline V and J ends were trimmed by 1 base and 0 bases, with 8 bases remaining between them. Germline V CDR1 and CDR2: SGHTS, YDEGEE.

The J gene is TRBJ2-7, the V gene TRBV4-2; 9 positions match TRBD2. The CDR3 sequence is 16 residues long. Germline trimming cut 4 bases from V and 4 bases from J; bases unmatched to any gene: 11. Germline V gene sequence: CDR1 LGHNA, CDR2 YNFKEQ. CDR3 protein: CASSLSQAGGDYEQYF. CDR3 sequence (DNA): TGTGCCAGCAGCCTTAGTCAGGCGGGGGGGGATTACGAGCAGTACTTC.

The V gene is TRBV7-3, the J gene TRBJ2-1; 7 bases align to TRBD2. V was pared by 1 base and J by 4 bases, with 10 bases of the junction left unmatched. The CDR3 has 17 residues. From germline, CDR1 is SGHTA and CDR2 FQGTGA. The CDR3 region is CASSLSPFAGEYNEQFF. Here the CDR3 DNA reads TGTGCCAGCAGCTTAAGCCCTTTCGCGGGGGAGTACAATGAGCAGTTCTTC.

The chain recombines TRBV20-1 with TRBJ2-3; TRBD2 matches 7 bases. Germline assignment: CDR1 DFQATT and CDR2 SNEGSKA (reference sequence). The CDR3 is made up of 15 amino acids. The ends lost 3 bases at V and 1 base at J; junction bases unmatched: 7. CDR3 amino acids: CSASTVLAGTDTQYF. The DNA of the CDR3 is TGCAGTGCTAGTACGGTCCTAGCGGGCACAGATACGCAGTATTTT.

The rearrangement links TRBV27 to TRBJ1-2, with TRBD1 as a possible D gene (5 bases). The CDR3 contains 16 residues. Per the germline V gene, CDR1 is MNHEY and CDR2 is SMNVEV (reference sequence). V was shortened by 3 bases and J by 0 bases, with 14 bases between the two germline ends. As DNA, the CDR3 is TGTGCCAGCAGTTTGCTCGGGGGAGGTGCTAACTATGGCTACACCTTC. The encoded protein is CASSLLGGGANYGYTF.

The genes are TRBV18 and TRBJ2-3; 7 bases align to TRBD2. This CDR3 region has 14 residues. CDR1 and CDR2 (germline): KGHSH, LQKENI. J gave up 2 bases and V 3 bases, and 2 bases lay outside the gene matches. CDR3 in DNA: TGTGCCAGCTCACCCAGCGGGGCCACAGATACGCAGTATTTT. This sequence encodes CASSPSGATDTQYF.

The rearrangement links TRBV5-4 to TRBJ2-3, with D perhaps matching TRBD1 (5 bases). V lost 0 bases and J 7 bases, leaving 15 bases between the germline ends. Germline loops: CDR1 SGHNT, CDR2 YYREEE (reference sequence). The CDR3 runs to 15 residues. In nucleotides, the CDR3 is TGTGCCAGCAGCTTGGGGCAGGGTTCATTGTATACGCAGTATTTT. It translates to CASSLGQGSLYTQYF. Combining the CDR3 with reference TRBV5-4 and TRBJ2-3 gives the whole variable domain ETGVTQSPTHLIKTRGQQVTLRCSSQSGHNTVSWYQQALGQGPQFIFQYYREEENGRGNFPPRFSGLQFPNYSSELNVNALELDDSALYLCASSLGQGSLYTQYFGPGTRLTVL.

The chain employs TRBV4-3 and TRBJ2-7; possible D gene TRBD2, 6 bases. The CDR3 has 15 residues. Germline values: CDR1 LGHNA, CDR2 YSLEER. Trimming pared 0 bases from V and 6 bases from J, leaving 15 bases between. The CDR3 here is CASSQEALDGGEQYF. The CDR3, as DNA: TGCGCCAGCAGCCAAGAGGCACTGGACGGGGGCGAGCAGTACTTC.

With respect to this clone: Other DNA sequences in the sample encode the same CDR3. The CDR3 loop reads CASSSSNYGYTF. CDR3 DNA sequence: TGTGCCAGCAGTTCGTCCAACTATGGCTACACCTTC. The V gene is TRBV12-3 or TRBV12-4, the J gene TRBJ1-2, with unresolved D. V lost 4 bases and J lost 2, with 5 bases in between. The length of the CDR3 is 12 residues.

The chain carries TRBV10-2 and TRBJ1-3; D is ambiguous. The CDR3 runs 15 residues. Germline V CDR1 and CDR2: WSHSY, SAAADI. V gave up 6 bases and J gave up 11 bases, with 23 bases separating them. CDR3 bases: TGCGCCAGCAGCGAATCCAGGCGCAGTTTCAGGCCCATATATTTT. It yields the protein CASSESRRSFRPIYF.

The chain couples TRBV7-8 to TRBJ1-6; D is uncertain. CDR1 is SGHVS and CDR2 is FQNEAQ in the germline V gene. This CDR3 region has 13 residues. Trimming left V 1 base short and J 10 bases short, with 8 bases between. CDR3 in amino acids: CASSLVVRSPLHF. The DNA of the CDR3 is TGTGCCAGCAGCTTAGTAGTTCGATCACCCCTCCACTTT.

This clone is a singleton in its sample. The gene calls are TRBV18 and TRBJ2-3, with D possibly TRBD1 on 5 matching bases. The germline V gene has CDR1 KGHSH and CDR2 LQKENI. The CDR3 extends over 15 amino acids. The V gene lost 3 bases and the J gene lost 9 bases, with 19 bases spanning the gap. The CDR3 region is CASSPVGLAELTQYF. The DNA for the CDR3 is TGTGCCAGCTCACCCGTGGGGCTCGCCGAGTTAACGCAGTATTTT.

This clone was observed once. The V gene is TRBV7-3, the J gene TRBJ2-3; a possible D gene is TRBD2 (6 bases). The V end was cut by 3 bases, the J end by 6 bases, with 16 bases between. Germline V gene data show CDR1 as SGHTA and CDR2 as FQGTGA. There are 15 residues in the CDR3. The CDR3 DNA reads as TGTGCCAGCAGCTTGGGATCTGCGGGAACCGATACGCAGTATTTT. Amino acid sequence: CASSLGSAGTDTQYF.

This chain links TRBV4-3 with TRBJ2-1; D is uncertain. Germline V gene data show CDR1 as LGHNA and CDR2 as YSLEER. The V end was cut by 0 bases, the J end by 8 bases, with 11 bases between. There are 14 residues in the CDR3. Here the CDR3 reads CASSQELRHDEQFF. DNA of the CDR3: TGCGCCAGCAGCCAAGAGCTCAGACACGATGAGCAGTTCTTC.

The V call is TRBV6-1, the J call TRBJ2-7, with D unclear. Germline V gene sequence: CDR1 MNHNS, CDR2 SASEGT. This CDR3 is built from 14 residues. V was clipped by 2 bases and J by 3 bases, with 11 bases between them. This CDR3 reads CASSENQVFYEQYF. The CDR3 DNA is TGTGCCAGCAGTGAAAACCAGGTATTCTACGAGCAGTACTTC.